These 20 T cell receptor beta chains were sequenced from one sample in a study of cytomegalovirus exposure and HLA in healthy donors. PCR involved 60 Vbeta and 13 Jbeta primers. The assay was immunoSEQ multiplex PCR, and TCRdb's table has in-frame clones only and misses some. In the table there are some 120,000 clones, around three quarters of which are singletons. The sequencing input was PBMCs. The receptor source for this set is a young man in good health and CMV-seropositive.

The chain uses TRBV19 and TRBJ1-4, with TRBD1 as a possible D gene (6 bases). The CDR3 spans 15 residues. The germline V gene encodes CDR1 LNHDA and CDR2 SQIVND (reference sequence). Trimming took 7 bases from V and 2 from J, leaving 14 bases between them. In DNA form, the CDR3 reads TGTGCCAGTACCCGCAGGGGTGGGACTAATGAAAAACTGTTTTTT. This encodes CASTRRGGTNEKLFF.

The V and J genes are TRBV20-1 and TRBJ2-5, with D unclear. The CDR3 totals 10 residues. Germline V gene sequence: CDR1 DFQATT, CDR2 SNEGSKA (reference sequence). V lost 6 bases and J lost 0, with 2 bases in between. The CDR3 spells CSANQETQYF. CDR3 DNA sequence: TGCAGTGCCAACCAAGAGACCCAGTACTTC.

The rearrangement links TRBV19 to TRBJ2-1; 8 nucleotides match TRBD2. The germline gives CDR1 LNHDA, CDR2 SQIVND (reference sequence). V lost 10 bases, J lost 5 bases, and 7 bases stayed unmatched. The CDR3 length is 13 residues. The CDR3 loop reads CATRPGGDNEQFF. The CDR3 DNA sequence: TGTGCCACCAGGCCGGGGGGGGACAATGAGCAGTTCTTC.

This clone has just a few counts. The gene calls are TRBV5-6 and TRBJ2-1; perhaps TRBD2 as D (6 bases). V lost 3 bases to trimming and J lost 5 bases, with 12 bases between them. The CDR3 has 14 residues. CDR1 SGHDT and CDR2 YYEEEE come from the germline V gene. CDR3 sequence reads: CASSWRDGNNEQFF. The CDR3 DNA is TGTGCCAGCAGCTGGAGGGACGGCAACAATGAGCAGTTCTTC.

The chain has TRBV27 and TRBJ1-3; TRBD1 aligns across 8 bases. The CDR3 runs to 15 residues. Germline-derived CDR1 and CDR2 are MNHEY and SMNVEV (reference sequence). Germline trimming cut 4 bases from V and 2 bases from J; bases unmatched to any gene: 4. The CDR3 is CASSSGRGPGNTIYF. CDR3 coding DNA: TGTGCCAGCAGTTCCGGCAGGGGGCCTGGAAACACCATATATTTT.

This rearrangement joins TRBV19 to TRBJ1-3, with D possibly matching TRBD1 (6 bases). Trimming cost V 5 bases and J 0 bases, with 8 bases left between them. This CDR3 is built from 14 residues. CDR1 LNHDA and CDR2 SQIVND come from the germline V gene (reference sequence). Here the CDR3 DNA reads TGTGCCAGTAGTGGGACAAACTCTGGAAACACCATATATTTT. It is translated as CASSGTNSGNTIYF. Complete variable domain (other parts from reference TRBV19 and TRBJ1-3): DGGITQSPKYLFRKEGQNVTLSCEQNLNHDAMYWYRQDPGQGLRLIYYSQIVNDFQKGDIAEGYSVSREKKESFPLTVTSAQKNPTAFYLCASSGTNSGNTIYFGEGSWLTVV.

The chain is built from TRBV27 and TRBJ2-1; 11 bases match TRBD2. Looked up from germline, CDR1 is MNHEY and CDR2 is SMNVEV (reference sequence). This CDR3 is 15 amino acids long. V gave up 3 bases and J gave up 7 bases; unmatched junction bases: 5. This CDR3 reads CASSFGLAGGNEQFF. Written as DNA, the CDR3 is TGTGCCAGCAGTTTCGGACTAGCGGGTGGGAATGAGCAGTTCTTC.

The J gene is TRBJ2-5, the V gene TRBV13; possible D gene TRBD2, 6 bases. The CDR3 length is 16 residues. Germline-derived CDR1 and CDR2 are PRHDT and FYEKMQ (reference sequence). Trimming cost V 6 bases and J 4 bases, with 21 bases left between them. CDR3 bases: TGTGCCAGCAGTCAGGCTGGAGTGGGAGGTGTAGAGACCCAGTACTTC. It yields the protein CASSQAGVGGVETQYF.

The chain joins TRBV9 to TRBJ1-2; D ambiguous. Trimming shortened V by 0 bases and J by 1 base, and 7 bases separated the two germline ends. The CDR3 extends over 14 amino acids. The V gene's germline CDR1 is SGDLS and CDR2 YYNGEE. The CDR3 sequence: CASSVAQNNYGYTF. The CDR3 nucleotides read TGTGCCAGCAGCGTAGCACAGAATAACTATGGCTACACCTTC.

There are a few counts of this clone. The rearrangement uses TRBV7-8 and TRBJ2-7; 12 nucleotides line up with TRBD2. The germline gives CDR1 SGHVS, CDR2 FQNEAQ. This CDR3 region has 18 residues. Trimming removed 2 bases from V and 4 bases from J; junction bases left unmatched: 12. CDR3 DNA: TGTGCCAGCAGCTTACGGAAACCCATGACTAGCGGGGGATACGAGCAGTACTTC. Amino acids: CASSLRKPMTSGGYEQYF.

The J gene is TRBJ2-2, the V gene TRBV27; D possibly corresponds to TRBD1 (6 bases). The CDR3 loop spans 14 amino acids. The germline CDR1 and CDR2 sequences are MNHEY and SMNVEV (reference sequence). Trimming cost V 6 bases and J 4 bases, with 12 bases left between them. CDR3 loop: CASRLQGFTGELFF. The CDR3 region has the DNA TGTGCCAGCAGGTTACAGGGATTCACCGGGGAGCTGTTTTTT.

This clone was observed a single time. The chain employs TRBV7-3 and TRBJ2-5; D call uncertain. The ends were cut back, 3 bases at V and 1 base at J, with 6 bases in the middle. Germline CDR1 is SGHTA and CDR2 is FQGTGA. This CDR3 spans 13 amino acids. The CDR3 DNA follows: TGTGCCAGCAGCTTGGCGGTCCAAGAGACCCAGTACTTC. It codes for CASSLAVQETQYF.

The CDR3 DNA sequence: TGTGCCAGCAGTCTCGACAGGGGGCAAGTGGCCCAGTACTTC. Its translation: CASSLDRGQVAQYF. The chain has TRBV2 and TRBJ2-5, with TRBD1 identical over 10 bases. Per the germline V gene, CDR1 is SNHLY and CDR2 is FYNNEI. This CDR3 region has 14 residues. Trimming cost V 5 bases and J 9 bases; bases outside gene matches: 9.

The chain's CDR3 is CASSLQVDYGYTF. The CDR3 coding sequence is TGTGCCAGCAGCTTACAGGTTGACTATGGCTACACCTTC. V gene TRBV5-5 combines with J gene TRBJ1-2; D might be TRBD1 (5 bases). Trimming pared 2 bases from V and 3 bases from J, leaving 8 bases between. Germline V CDR1 and CDR2: SGHKS, YYEKEE (reference sequence). This CDR3 is 13 amino acids long.

The chain combines TRBV7-2 with TRBJ2-3; 11 nucleotides agree with TRBD2. This CDR3 comprises 15 residues. V gave up 5 bases and J gave up 5 bases; unmatched junction bases: 6. Germline V CDR1 and CDR2: SGHTA, FQGNSA. The DNA of the CDR3 is TGTGCCAGCAGCGGCCGTAGCGGGAGGGTAGATACGCAGTATTTT. It is translated as CASSGRSGRVDTQYF.

This chain joins TRBV4-2 and TRBJ2-5; 9 bases are a match to TRBD2. Germline trimming cut 1 base from V and 4 bases from J; bases unmatched to any gene: 7. CDR1 and CDR2 (germline): LGHNA, YNFKEQ. The CDR3 loop spans 16 amino acids. CDR3 in amino acids: CASSQVGRGGTETQYF. The CDR3 bases are TGTGCCAGCAGCCAAGTGGGGCGGGGGGGCACAGAGACCCAGTACTTC.

The chain links TRBV5-1 to TRBJ1-2; the D gene is possibly TRBD1 (6 bases). Germline V gives CDR1 SGHRS, CDR2 YFSETQ. This CDR3 spans 15 amino acids. Trimming cost V 0 bases and J 10 bases, with 19 bases left between them. The CDR3 DNA is TGCGCCAGCAGCTTGGAGGGGGGAGGGGCCCTCCTCTACACCTTC. It yields the protein CASSLEGGGALLYTF.

The chain employs TRBV19 and TRBJ2-3, with D possibly matching TRBD1 (6 bases). The CDR3 spans 16 residues. The germline V gene encodes CDR1 LNHDA and CDR2 SQIVND (reference sequence). Trimming removed 1 base at V and 4 bases at J, with 15 bases between. The CDR3 loop is CASSIVGGGKPDTQYF. The DNA for the CDR3 is TGTGCCAGTAGTATAGTAGGGGGTGGGAAGCCAGATACGCAGTATTTT.

The rearrangement joins TRBV4-3 to TRBJ1-6; 10 bases are shared with TRBD1. The germline V gene encodes CDR1 LGHNA and CDR2 YSLEER. The CDR3 spans 16 residues. Trimming removed 0 bases from V and 9 bases from J; junction bases left unmatched: 5. As DNA, the CDR3 is TGCGCCAGCAGCCAAGATCCAGGGACAGGGGTTTCACCCCTCCACTTT. It codes for CASSQDPGTGVSPLHF.

V usage is TRBV7-3 and J usage is TRBJ2-6; 7 bases line up with TRBD1. The V and J ends lost 4 bases and 0 bases, in that order; junction bases with no gene match: 0. The CDR3 loop spans 15 amino acids. Germline CDR1 SGHTA, CDR2 FQGTGA. DNA for the CDR3: TGTGCCAGCAGCTCAGGGGGCTCTGGGGCCAACGTCCTGACTTTC. It codes for CASSSGGSGANVLTF.